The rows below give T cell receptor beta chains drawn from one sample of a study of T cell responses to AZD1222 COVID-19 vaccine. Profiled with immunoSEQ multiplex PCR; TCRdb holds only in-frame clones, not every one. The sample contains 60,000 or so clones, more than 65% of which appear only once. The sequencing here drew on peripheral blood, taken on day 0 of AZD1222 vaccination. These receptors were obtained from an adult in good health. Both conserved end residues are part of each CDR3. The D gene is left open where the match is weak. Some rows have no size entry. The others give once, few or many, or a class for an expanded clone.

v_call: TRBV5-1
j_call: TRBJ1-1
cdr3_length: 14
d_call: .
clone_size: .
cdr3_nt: TGCGCCAGCAGCTTGGCCGGGACAAACACTGAAGCTTTCTTT
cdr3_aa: CASSLAGTNTEAFF

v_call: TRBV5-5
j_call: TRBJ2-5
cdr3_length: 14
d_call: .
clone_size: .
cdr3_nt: TGTGCCAGCAGCATGCGACGGGGACAAGAGACCCAGTACTTC
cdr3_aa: CASSMRRGQETQYF

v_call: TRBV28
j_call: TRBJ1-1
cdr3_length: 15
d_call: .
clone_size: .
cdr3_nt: TGTGCCAGCAGTGCCTCCCCCCAGGGCGGCACTGAAGCTTTCTTT
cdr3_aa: CASSASPQGGTEAFF

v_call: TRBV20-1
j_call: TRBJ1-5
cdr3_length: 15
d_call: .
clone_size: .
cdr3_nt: TGCAGTGCTAGTTCAGGGTTCGGGTTGCCGCAGCCCCAGCATTTT
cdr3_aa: CSASSGFGLPQPQHF

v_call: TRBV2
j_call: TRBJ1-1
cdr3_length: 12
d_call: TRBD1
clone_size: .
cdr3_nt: TGTGCCAGCAGTGCCAGGGGGCCTCAAGCTTTCTTT
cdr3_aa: CASSARGPQAFF

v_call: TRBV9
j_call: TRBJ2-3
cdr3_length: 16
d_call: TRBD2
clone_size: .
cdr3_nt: TGTGCCAGCAGCGTAGGGGCGGGAGTGGGCACAGATACGCAGTATTTT
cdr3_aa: CASSVGAGVGTDTQYF

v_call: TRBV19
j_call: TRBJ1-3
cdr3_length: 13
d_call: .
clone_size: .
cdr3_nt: TGTGCCAGTAGACAGTCCTCTGGAAACACCATATATTTT
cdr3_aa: CASRQSSGNTIYF

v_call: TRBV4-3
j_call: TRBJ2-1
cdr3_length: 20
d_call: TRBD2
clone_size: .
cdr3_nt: TGCGCCAGCAGCCAAGATCTCGGACTAGCGGGAGGGAGCTCCTACAATGAGCAGTTCTTC
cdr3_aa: CASSQDLGLAGGSSYNEQFF

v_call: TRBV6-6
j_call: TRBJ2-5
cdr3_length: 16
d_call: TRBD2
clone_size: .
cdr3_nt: TGTGCCAGCAGCCTCCGGCTGACTAGCGGGAGTGAGACCCAGTACTTC
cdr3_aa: CASSLRLTSGSETQYF

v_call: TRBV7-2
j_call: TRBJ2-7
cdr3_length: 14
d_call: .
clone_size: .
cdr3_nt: TGTGCCAGCAGCGCCGGACACGACACTCAGGAGCAGTACTTC
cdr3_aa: CASSAGHDTQEQYF

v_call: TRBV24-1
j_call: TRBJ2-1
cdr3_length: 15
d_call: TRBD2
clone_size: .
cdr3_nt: TGTGCCACCAGTGATCGGACTAGCGGGATGGATGAGCAGTTCTTC
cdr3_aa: CATSDRTSGMDEQFF

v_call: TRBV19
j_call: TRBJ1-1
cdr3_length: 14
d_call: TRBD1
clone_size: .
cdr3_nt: TGTGCCAGTAGTATAGGACAGGGCGTGGTTGAAGCTTTCTTT
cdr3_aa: CASSIGQGVVEAFF

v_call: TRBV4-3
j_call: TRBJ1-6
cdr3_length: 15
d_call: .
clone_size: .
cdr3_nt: TGCGCCAGCAGGAGTCACGGGGGTAGTAATTCACCCCTCCACTTT
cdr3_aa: CASRSHGGSNSPLHF

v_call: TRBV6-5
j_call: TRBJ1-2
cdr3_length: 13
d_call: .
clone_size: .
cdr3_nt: TGTGCCAGCAGGGATGGGGTGGGCTATGGCTACACCTTC
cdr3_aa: CASRDGVGYGYTF

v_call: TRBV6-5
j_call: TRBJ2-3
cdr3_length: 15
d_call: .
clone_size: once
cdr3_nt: TGTGCCAGCGTTCGGGCACCAGGGGGGACAGATACGCAGTATTTT
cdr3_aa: CASVRAPGGTDTQYF

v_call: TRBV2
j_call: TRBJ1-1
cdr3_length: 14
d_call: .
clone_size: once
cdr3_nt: TGTGCCAGCTTGAGGCAGGGAACGAACACTGAAGCTTTCTTT
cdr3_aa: CASLRQGTNTEAFF

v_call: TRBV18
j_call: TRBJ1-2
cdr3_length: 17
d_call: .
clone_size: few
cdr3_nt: TGTGCCAGCTCACCCCCGGGTGGGAGGCGAGCTAACTATGGCTACACCTTC
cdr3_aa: CASSPPGGRRANYGYTF

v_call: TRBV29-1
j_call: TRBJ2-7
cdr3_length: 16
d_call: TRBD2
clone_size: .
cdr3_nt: TGCAGCGTTGAGGGGCTTCCTAGCGGGAGTGTTTACGAGCAGTACTTC
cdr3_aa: CSVEGLPSGSVYEQYF

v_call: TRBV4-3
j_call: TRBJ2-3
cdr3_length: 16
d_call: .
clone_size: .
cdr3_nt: TGCGCCAGCAGCCAAGATCTGGGGATAGCGCTAGATACGCAGTATTTT
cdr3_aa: CASSQDLGIALDTQYF

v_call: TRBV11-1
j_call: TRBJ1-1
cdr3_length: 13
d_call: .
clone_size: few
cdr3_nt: TGTGCCAGCAGCTTACAGGAGAACACTGAAGCTTTCTTT
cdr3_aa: CASSLQENTEAFF

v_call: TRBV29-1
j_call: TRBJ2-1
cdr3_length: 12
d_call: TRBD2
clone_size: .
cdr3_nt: TGCAGCGTTGGGGGACTAAGTTATGAGCAGTTCTTC
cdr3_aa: CSVGGLSYEQFF

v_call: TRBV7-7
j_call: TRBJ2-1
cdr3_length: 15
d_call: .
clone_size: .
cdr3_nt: TGTGCCAGCAGTCTTGGGGTAGGGGCGAACAATGAGCAGTTCTTC
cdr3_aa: CASSLGVGANNEQFF

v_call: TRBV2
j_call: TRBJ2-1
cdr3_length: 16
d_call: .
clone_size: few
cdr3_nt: TGTGCCACTCTAAGGGGGGAGGCTACCCAGAACAATGAGCAGTTCTTC
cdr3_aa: CATLRGEATQNNEQFF

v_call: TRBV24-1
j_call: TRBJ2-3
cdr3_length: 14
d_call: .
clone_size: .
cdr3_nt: TGTGCCACCAGTGATTCTCGGGGGCCGGATACGCAGTATTTT
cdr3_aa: CATSDSRGPDTQYF

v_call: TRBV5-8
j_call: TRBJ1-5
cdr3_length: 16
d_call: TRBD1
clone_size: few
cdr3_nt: TGTGCCAGCAGCCTTACCGGGACAGGGAGAAATCAGCCCCAGCATTTT
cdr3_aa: CASSLTGTGRNQPQHF

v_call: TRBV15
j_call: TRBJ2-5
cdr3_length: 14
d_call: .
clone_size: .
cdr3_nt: TGTGCCACCGGTCAGGGCGGAGGTCAAGAGACCCAGTACTTC
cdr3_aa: CATGQGGGQETQYF

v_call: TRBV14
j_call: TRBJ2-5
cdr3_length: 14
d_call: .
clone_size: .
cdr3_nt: TGTGCCAGCGGACCGGGTCCATTTGGAGGGACCCAGTACTTC
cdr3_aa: CASGPGPFGGTQYF

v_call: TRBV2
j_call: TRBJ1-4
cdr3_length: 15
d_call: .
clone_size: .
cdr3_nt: TGTGCCACCGAGCGAAATGGGGGGACTAATGAAAAACTGTTTTTT
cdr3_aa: CATERNGGTNEKLFF

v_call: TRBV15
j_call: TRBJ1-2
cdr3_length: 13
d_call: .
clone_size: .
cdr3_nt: TGTGCCACCAGCAGAGATGCGGAGTATGGCTACACCTTC
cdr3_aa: CATSRDAEYGYTF

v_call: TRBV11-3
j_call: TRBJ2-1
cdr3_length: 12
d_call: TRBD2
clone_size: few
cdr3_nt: TGTGCCAGCAGCTTAGGGGGACTAGTAAAGTTCTTC
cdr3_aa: CASSLGGLVKFF

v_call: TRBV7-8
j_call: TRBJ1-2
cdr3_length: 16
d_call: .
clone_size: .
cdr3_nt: TGTGCCAGCAGCTTTTCCGGGCCACAGGGACTTCAGGGGTACACCTTC
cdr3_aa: CASSFSGPQGLQGYTF